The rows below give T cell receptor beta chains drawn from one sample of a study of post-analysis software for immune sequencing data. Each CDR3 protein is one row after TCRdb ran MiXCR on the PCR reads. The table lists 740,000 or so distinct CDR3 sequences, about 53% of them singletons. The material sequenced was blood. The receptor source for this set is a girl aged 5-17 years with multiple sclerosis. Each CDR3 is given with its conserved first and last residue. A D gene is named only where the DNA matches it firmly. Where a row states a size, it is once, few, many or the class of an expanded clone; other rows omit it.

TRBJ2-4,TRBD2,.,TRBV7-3,TGTGCCAGCAGCTCCCCAAATAGCGGGAGCGATAAACTAGCCAAAAACATTCAGTACTTC,CASSSPNSGSDKLAKNIQYF
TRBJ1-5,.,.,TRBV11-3,TGTGCCAGCACTCCGTTGGTAAAGGACCCGGGCAATCAGCCCCAGCATTTT,CASTPLVKDPGNQPQHF
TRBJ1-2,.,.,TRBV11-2,TGTGCCAGCAGCTCGGGACGTGGCTACACCTTC,CASSSGRGYTF
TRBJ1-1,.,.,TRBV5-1,TGCGCCAGCAACTTGGAGGCGAACACTGAAGCTTTCTTT,CASNLEANTEAFF
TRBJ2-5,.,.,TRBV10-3,TGTGCCATCAGTGAGGGGTTACGGAGGGAGACCCAGTACTTC,CAISEGLRRETQYF
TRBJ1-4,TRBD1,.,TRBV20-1,TGCAGTGCTAGACCGCGGGGACAGATGAGGAATGAAAAACTGTTTTTT,CSARPRGQMRNEKLFF
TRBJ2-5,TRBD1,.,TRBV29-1,TGCAGCGTTAGGGGGCAGCAGGAGTGGAGTGAGACCCAGTACTTC,CSVRGQQEWSETQYF
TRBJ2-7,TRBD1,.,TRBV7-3,TGTGCCAGCAGCCAAGAGGGGGCCCACGAGCAGTACTTC,CASSQEGAHEQYF
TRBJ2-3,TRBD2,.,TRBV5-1,TGCGCCAGCAGTGGGCGGGGGGCAGATACGCAGTATTTT,CASSGRGADTQYF
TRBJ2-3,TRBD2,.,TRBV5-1,TGCGCCAGCAGCTTGTTGGGGACTAGCAGACCTTTAGATACGCAGTATTTT,CASSLLGTSRPLDTQYF
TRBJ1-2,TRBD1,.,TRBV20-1,TGCAGTGCTAGCCGCCTGGGGACAGGGAGAGAGTATGGCTACACCTTC,CSASRLGTGREYGYTF
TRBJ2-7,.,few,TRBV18,TGTGCCAGCTCCCTATCCGGACAGTACGAGCAGTACTTC,CASSLSGQYEQYF
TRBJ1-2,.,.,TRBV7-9,TGTGCCAGCAGCTGGGTGCAAACGTCCTCCGGCTACACCTTC,CASSWVQTSSGYTF
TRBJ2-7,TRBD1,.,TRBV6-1,TGTGCCAGCAGTGAAGCTCTACGACAGGGAGTTTACGAGCAGTACTTC,CASSEALRQGVYEQYF
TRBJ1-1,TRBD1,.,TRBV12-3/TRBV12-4,TGTGCCAGCAGTTCCGGGACAGGGCTAGAAGCTTTCTTT,CASSSGTGLEAFF
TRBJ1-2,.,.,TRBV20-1,TGCAGTGCTAGGGGCAGGAAGGTTAACTATGGCTACACCTTC,CSARGRKVNYGYTF
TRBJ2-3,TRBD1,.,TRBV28,TGTGCCAGCAGTTTATGGGGACAGGACACAGATACGCAGTATTTT,CASSLWGQDTDTQYF
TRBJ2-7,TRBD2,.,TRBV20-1,TGCAGTGTTCGAGCGGGAGAAGTCGACGAGCAGTACTTC,CSVRAGEVDEQYF
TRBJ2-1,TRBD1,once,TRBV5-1,TGCGCCAGCAGCCGCGGGACAGGCTCCTACAATGAGCAGTTCTTC,CASSRGTGSYNEQFF
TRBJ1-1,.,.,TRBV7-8,TGTGCCAGCAGCTTAATGGGTACAGATAAAGCTTTCTTT,CASSLMGTDKAFF
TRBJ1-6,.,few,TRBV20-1,TGCAGTGCTAGAGATGGGAAGAGCTCCTATAATTCACCCCTCCACTTT,CSARDGKSSYNSPLHF
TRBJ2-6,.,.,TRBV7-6,TGTGCCAGCAGCTTGACTGGGACGGGACCTAGCTCTGGGGCCAACGTCCTGACTTTC,CASSLTGTGPSSGANVLTF
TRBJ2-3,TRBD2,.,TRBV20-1,TGCAGTGCTGGCGGGAGGGCCATCTCTCCAGATACGCAGTATTTT,CSAGGRAISPDTQYF
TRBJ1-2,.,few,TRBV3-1,TGTGCCAGCAGCCAGCACGGCAAAGGCTACACCTTC,CASSQHGKGYTF
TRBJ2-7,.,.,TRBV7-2,TGTGCCAGCAGCTTTACCAGGGACTCCACCGAGCAGTACTTC,CASSFTRDSTEQYF
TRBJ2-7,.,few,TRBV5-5,TGTGCCAGCAGCTTGGGCCTTGGTGCGGGGCCCTACGAGCAGTACTTC,CASSLGLGAGPYEQYF
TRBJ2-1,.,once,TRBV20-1,TGCAGTGTCAGGGTGGCGGCTTCAGACTACAATGAGCAGTTCTTC,CSVRVAASDYNEQFF
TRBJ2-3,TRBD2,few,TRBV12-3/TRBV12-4,TGTGCCAGCACCCCGGGACTAGCGGAAGATACGCAGTATTTT,CASTPGLAEDTQYF
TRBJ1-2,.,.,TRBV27,TGTGCCAGCAGTCCACGGGAGACTAACTATGGCTACACCTTC,CASSPRETNYGYTF
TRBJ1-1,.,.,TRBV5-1,TGCGCCAGCACCAAAGTCCCGGGCACTGAAGCTTTCTTT,CASTKVPGTEAFF
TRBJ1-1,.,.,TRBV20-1,TGCAGTGGCCTTGGATTCAACACTGAAGCTTTCTTT,CSGLGFNTEAFF
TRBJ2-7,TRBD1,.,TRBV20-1,TGCAGTGCTAGAACCGGGACAGGGGTCCCCTACGAGCAGTACTTC,CSARTGTGVPYEQYF
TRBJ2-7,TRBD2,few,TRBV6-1,TGTGCCAGCACGAGGGGGACTAGCGTTCACGAGCAGTACTTC,CASTRGTSVHEQYF
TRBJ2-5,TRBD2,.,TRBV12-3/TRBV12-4,TGTGCCAGCAGTCTTTTAATGTATGAGGAGCGGGAGATAAAGACCCAGTACTTC,CASSLLMYEEREIKTQYF
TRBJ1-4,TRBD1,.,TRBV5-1,TGCGCCAGCAGCGAGGGGGCCGGTAATGAAAAACTGTTTTTT,CASSEGAGNEKLFF
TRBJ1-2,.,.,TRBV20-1,TGCAGTGCAGCCTATGGCTACACCTTC,CSAAYGYTF
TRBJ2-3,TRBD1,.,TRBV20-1,TGCAGTGCTAGAGATTACAGGGGAACAGATACGCAGTATTTT,CSARDYRGTDTQYF
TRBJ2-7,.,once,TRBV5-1,TGCGCCAGCACCGCTGAGGACGAGCAGTACTTC,CASTAEDEQYF
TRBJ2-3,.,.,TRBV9,TGTGCCAGCAGCGTAGCTGGCAGGGGATTCACAGATACGCAGTATTTT,CASSVAGRGFTDTQYF
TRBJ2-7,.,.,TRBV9,TGTGCCAGCAGCGTAGGTCTATCCGACGAGCAGTACTTC,CASSVGLSDEQYF
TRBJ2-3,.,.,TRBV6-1,TGTGCCAGTGGGTCCTTCACAGATACGCAGTATTTT,CASGSFTDTQYF
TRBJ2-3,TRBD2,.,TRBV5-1,TGCGCCAGCAAGGGGACTAGCGGGGGGGAGGCCGGCACAGATACGCAGTATTTT,CASKGTSGGEAGTDTQYF
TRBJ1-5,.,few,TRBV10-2,TGCGCCAGCACCTCCCGCGGGCAAGAACCCCAGCATTTT,CASTSRGQEPQHF